One sample yielded the 18 T cell receptor beta chains listed below, sequenced in a study of blood T cell repertoires in COVID-19. Generated by immunoSEQ multiplex PCR, the TCRdb table keeps only in-frame clones and is missing some. The sample lists 140,000 or so clones; around 87% were seen once. The sample taken for sequencing was peripheral blood. These TCRs come from a human donor in a cohort sampled during active COVID-19.

V gene TRBV25-1 combines with J gene TRBJ1-6; 11 nucleotides agree with TRBD1. Per the germline V gene, CDR1 is MGHDK and CDR2 is SYGVNS. Germline trimming cut 3 bases from V and 7 bases from J; bases unmatched to any gene: 5. The CDR3 is 16 residues long. CDR3 amino acids: CASSDLGQGVNSPLHF. The CDR3 DNA reads TGTGCCAGCAGTGACCTGGGACAGGGGGTGAATTCACCCCTCCACTTT.

The chain carries TRBV29-1 and TRBJ1-5; no firm D call. The CDR3 is 12 residues long. Germline CDR1 reads SQVTM; CDR2 reads ANQGSEA. V was shortened by 7 bases and J by 7 bases, with 14 bases between the two germline ends. The CDR3 loop is CSGYQEGQPQHF. The CDR3 bases are TGCAGCGGATATCAGGAGGGACAGCCCCAGCATTTT.

The V call is TRBV12-3 or TRBV12-4, the J call TRBJ1-2; 8 positions agree with TRBD1. This CDR3 has 13 residues. Trimming at V came to 1 base and at J to 5 bases, leaving 0 bases not matched to a gene. CDR3 loop: CASSLDRGYGYTF. The CDR3 bases are TGTGCCAGCAGTTTAGACAGGGGGTATGGCTACACCTTC.

The genes are TRBV7-3 and TRBJ2-1, with 10 bases lining up with TRBD1. Germline loops: CDR1 SGHTA, CDR2 FQGTGA. The junction had 9 bases not matched to a gene; V was cut back by 3 bases and J by 10 bases. CDR3 length equals 15 residues. Here the CDR3 DNA reads TGTGCCAGCAGCTTTTCACGGACAGGGGGAGGGGAGCAGTTCTTC. As protein: CASSFSRTGGGEQFF.

The gene calls are TRBV4-1 and TRBJ2-7; a weak D match, TRBD1 (6 bases). CDR1 and CDR2 (germline): MGHRA, YSYEKL. The CDR3 consists of 19 residues. V lost 6 bases and J lost 1, with 28 bases in between. The CDR3 bases are TGCGCCAGCAGACTTACAGTAGGGACAACTAATCTACCTTCCTACGAGCAGTACTTC. Translation gives CASRLTVGTTNLPSYEQYF.

V gene TRBV7-9 combines with J gene TRBJ2-1, with 10 positions matching TRBD2. With 7 bases clipped from V and 0 bases from J, the junction kept 3 bases outside the gene matches. CDR3 length: 15 amino acids. The germline V gene encodes CDR1 SEHNR and CDR2 FQNEAQ (reference sequence). In DNA form, the CDR3 reads TGTGCCAGCACAGCGGGGGGGAGCTCCTACAATGAGCAGTTCTTC. Residues: CASTAGGSSYNEQFF.

The chain combines TRBV7-9 with TRBJ2-7; tentative D call: TRBD2 (5 bases). CDR1 is SEHNR, CDR2 FQNEAQ, per germline (reference sequence). The CDR3 has 14 amino acids. V lost 6 bases, J lost 5 bases, and 17 bases lay in between. The CDR3 DNA reads as TGTGCCAGCAGTCAGGCAAGAGGGCAGGACGAGCAGTACTTC. Translating gives CASSQARGQDEQYF.

The J gene is TRBJ2-1, the V gene TRBV29-1; TRBD2 agrees at 14 bases. The CDR3 covers 17 residues. The germline V gene has CDR1 SQVTM and CDR2 ANQGSEA. V was clipped by 0 bases and J by 2 bases; unmatched bases: 3. CDR3 protein: CSVEDETSGGAYNEQFF. Here the CDR3 DNA reads TGCAGCGTTGAAGATGAGACTAGCGGGGGGGCCTACAATGAGCAGTTCTTC.

This clone was seen a handful of times. The V call is TRBV10-1, the J call TRBJ2-1, with D maybe TRBD2 (6 bases). CDR1 and CDR2 (germline): WNHNN, SYGVQD (reference sequence). This CDR3 is built from 18 residues. Deletions cut 3 bases from V and 0 bases from J, with 18 bases between. CDR3 coding DNA: TGCGCCAGCAGTGATAGGGGCCGGGGGTCTCACTCCTACAATGAGCAGTTCTTC. It codes for CASSDRGRGSHSYNEQFF.

This sequence joins TRBV4-1 and TRBJ1-2; tentatively, D is TRBD1 (5 bases). Trimming took off 4 bases at V and 4 bases at J, with 13 bases between the two ends. Germline loops: CDR1 MGHRA, CDR2 YSYEKL. The CDR3 sequence is 14 residues long. CDR3 loop: CASSPARQFYGYTF. The CDR3 DNA follows: TGCGCCAGCAGCCCCGCCCGACAGTTCTATGGCTACACCTTC.

The sample holds a few counts of this clone. This chain uses TRBV15 with TRBJ2-2, with 7 bases matching TRBD1. With V trimmed by 3 bases and J by 0 bases, 4 bases remained unmatched. The germline CDR1 and CDR2 sequences are LNHNV and YYDKDF (reference sequence). This CDR3 is 16 amino acids long. CDR3 DNA: TGTGCCACCAGCAGGGCCGGGACAGCGAACACCGGGGAGCTGTTTTTT. Amino acids: CATSRAGTANTGELFF.

The rearrangement links TRBV7-9 to TRBJ2-3; the match to TRBD2 covers 9 bases. Germline V gives CDR1 SEHNR, CDR2 FQNEAQ (reference sequence). The CDR3 length is 19 residues. Germline trimming cut 4 bases from V and 0 bases from J; bases unmatched to any gene: 14. DNA of the CDR3: TGTGCCAGCAGCTCTCCCCCCTGGAAAGCGGGGGGCAGCACAGATACGCAGTATTTT. Protein sequence: CASSSPPWKAGGSTDTQYF.

The genes are TRBV28 and TRBJ2-5; TRBD2 aligns across 10 bases. The CDR3 covers 17 residues. Germline V lookup: CDR1 MDHEN, CDR2 SYDVKM. The trim removed 3 bases at V and 5 bases at J, leaving 12 bases unmatched. As DNA, the CDR3 is TGTGCCAGCAGTTTCGGAAGCGGGAGGGGGCAGTGGGAGACCCAGTACTTC. It specifies CASSFGSGRGQWETQYF. The variable domain in full, with the rest retrieved from reference TRBV28 and TRBJ2-5, is DVKVTQSSRYLVKRTGEKVFLECVQDMDHENMFWYRQDPGLGLRLIYFSYDVKMKEKGDIPEGYSVSREKKERFSLILESASTNQTSMYLCASSFGSGRGQWETQYFGPGTRLLVL.

Only one count was recorded for this clone. The genes are TRBV12-3 or TRBV12-4 and TRBJ1-3; 7 bases fit TRBD1. This CDR3 has 13 residues. After removal of 7 bases from V and 1 base from J, the junction contained 1 base not matched to a gene. CDR3: CASTGGSGNTIYF. Written as DNA, the CDR3 is TGTGCCAGCACAGGGGGGTCTGGAAACACCATATATTTT.

The chain uses TRBV7-9 and TRBJ1-2; the match to TRBD1 covers 10 bases. With 4 bases clipped from V and 7 bases from J, the junction kept 9 bases outside the gene matches. Germline-derived CDR1 and CDR2 are SEHNR and FQNEAQ (reference sequence). There are 15 residues in the CDR3. In nucleotides, the CDR3 is TGTGCCAGCAGCTGGGCCGGGACAGGGGCGTCTGGCTACACCTTC. This translates into CASSWAGTGASGYTF.

V usage is TRBV27 and J usage is TRBJ2-5; no clear D gene. The V end lost 3 bases, the J end lost 7 bases, and 12 bases lay between the germline ends. This CDR3 comprises 13 residues. CDR1 is MNHEY and CDR2 is SMNVEV in the germline V gene (reference sequence). The CDR3 spells CASSFTPRWTQYF. The CDR3 coding sequence is TGTGCCAGCAGTTTCACCCCGAGGTGGACCCAGTACTTC.

The V and J genes are TRBV5-1 and TRBJ1-6; 10 bases are a match to TRBD1. The CDR3 consists of 17 residues. V shed 2 bases, J shed 10 bases, and the junction held 12 bases outside the gene matches. Germline loops: CDR1 SGHRS, CDR2 YFSETQ. The CDR3 sequence: CASSFKEGQGFGSPLHF. The CDR3 DNA reads as TGCGCCAGCAGCTTCAAAGAGGGACAGGGGTTTGGATCACCCCTCCACTTT.

This clone has a count of ten or more. CDR3: CASSDTTQNSPLHF. In nucleotides, the CDR3 is TGTGCCAGCAGTGATACCACACAAAATTCACCCCTCCACTTT. This chain uses TRBV25-1 with TRBJ1-6; no reliable D call. Germline CDR1 is MGHDK and CDR2 is SYGVNS. V was cut by 3 bases and J by 7 bases, with 10 bases left in between. The CDR3 covers 14 residues.